Shown below are 11 T cell receptor beta chains from a single sample sequenced in a study of early T cells in non-severe SARS-CoV-2 infection. TCRdb re-called the 5' RACE reads through MiXCR, storing one row per CDR3 protein. This sample has over 95,000 distinct CDR3 sequences; around 16% occur once, and the top ten carry about 1.3%. The sample was whole blood. These receptors were collected from an adult who was a healthcare worker with PCR-confirmed SARS-CoV-2 infection or an uninfected control (not recorded which).

This chain links TRBV3-1 with TRBJ2-3, with D unclear. CDR3 length: 17 amino acids. V was cut by 0 bases and J by 6 bases, with 19 bases left in between. Germline V lookup: CDR1 LGHDT, CDR2 YNNKEL (reference sequence). In DNA form, the CDR3 reads TGTGCCAGCAGCCAAGAGTCAGGACGCTCCGTGCGGGATACGCAGTATTTT. Translated: CASSQESGRSVRDTQYF.

The chain uses TRBV7-2 and TRBJ1-3; D might be TRBD1 (5 bases). Germline-derived CDR1 and CDR2 are SGHTA and FQGNSA. V was cut by 4 bases and J by 2 bases, with 12 bases left in between. This CDR3 contains 15 residues. CDR3 nucleotide sequence: TGTGCCAGCAGCTATACCCAGGGCACTGGAAACACCATATATTTT. Its protein is CASSYTQGTGNTIYF.

Concerning this clonotype: The junction differs from germline at one of its ends, possibly a read error. The chain is built from TRBV7-2 and TRBJ2-1, with unresolved D. CDR1 is SGHTA, CDR2 FQGNSA, per germline. CDR3 length equals 13 residues. The CDR3 sequence: CASTPISETEQLF. CDR3 nucleotide sequence: TGTGCCAGCACCCCTATAAGTGAAACTGAGCAGCTCTTC.

This chain uses TRBV18 with TRBJ1-1; D gene unclear. This CDR3 comprises 12 residues. The germline gives CDR1 KGHSH, CDR2 LQKENI. Between the trimmed V and J ends, which lost 5 bases and 3 bases, there was a span of 7 bases. The CDR3 here is CASSTQDTEAFF. In nucleotides, the CDR3 is TGTGCCAGCTCAACGCAGGACACTGAAGCTTTCTTT.

The chain combines TRBV12-3 or TRBV12-4 with TRBJ2-7; D is perhaps TRBD1 (6 bases). Trimming stripped 2 bases from V and 5 bases from J, with 13 bases between. The CDR3 extends over 14 amino acids. For the CDR3, the DNA is TGTGCCAGCAGTTTACTCGGGACAACCCACGAGCAGTACTTC. This gives the protein CASSLLGTTHEQYF.

The chain carries TRBV6-1 and TRBJ1-5; a weak D match, TRBD1 (6 bases). Trimming removed 7 bases at V and 5 bases at J, with 15 bases between. CDR1 is MNHNS, CDR2 SASEGT, per germline. The CDR3 sequence is 14 residues long. This CDR3 is CASKGGQYYQPQHF. The CDR3 DNA follows: TGTGCCAGCAAAGGTGGACAGTATTATCAGCCCCAGCATTTT.

This clonotype was observed at least ten times. The chain is built from TRBV29-1 and TRBJ2-3; D is undetermined. CDR3 length: 13 residues. Trimming took off 2 bases at V and 0 bases at J, with 6 bases between the two ends. Germline V CDR1 and CDR2: SQVTM, ANQGSEA. The CDR3, as DNA: TGCAGCGTTGAACTAGGAAGCACAGATACGCAGTATTTT. It yields the protein CSVELGSTDTQYF.

This clonotype appeared a few times. The chain joins TRBV4-3 to TRBJ1-1; weak D call: TRBD1 (5 bases). Germline CDR1 is LGHNA and CDR2 is YSLEER. CDR3 size: 14 residues. V lost 6 bases and J lost 2, with 13 bases in between. As DNA, the CDR3 is TGCGCCAGCAGGAAGACGGGGCTTAACACTGAAGCTTTCTTT. Translation gives CASRKTGLNTEAFF.

DNA of the CDR3: TGTGCCACCAGTCTAAGGACAGGGAACACCGGGGAGCTGTTTTTT. It is translated as CATSLRTGNTGELFF. The chain uses TRBV24-1 and TRBJ2-2; TRBD1 matches at 7 bases. Per the germline V gene, CDR1 is KGHDR and CDR2 is SFDVKD. The CDR3 length is 15 residues. V gave up 6 bases and J gave up 1 base; unmatched junction bases: 4.

This clonotype turned up a few times. The gene calls are TRBV11-2 and TRBJ2-1, with a possible D match to TRBD2 (7 bases). Germline V gene data show CDR1 as SGHAT and CDR2 as FQNNGV. V lost 5 bases, J lost 8 bases, and 16 bases lay in between. The CDR3 has 14 residues. CDR3 coding DNA: TGTGCCAGCAGCCCGGGGGGCAGGGAGGATGAGCAGTTCTTC. Encoded protein: CASSPGGREDEQFF.

The DNA of the CDR3 is TGCAGTGCTAGAGATACGGCTAGCGGGGACAATGAGCAGTTCTTC. It is translated as CSARDTASGDNEQFF. V is TRBV20-1 and J is TRBJ2-1; 9 bases line up with TRBD2. Germline trimming cut 0 bases from V and 5 bases from J; bases unmatched to any gene: 5. The CDR3 runs to 15 residues. Germline values: CDR1 DFQATT, CDR2 SNEGSKA (reference sequence).